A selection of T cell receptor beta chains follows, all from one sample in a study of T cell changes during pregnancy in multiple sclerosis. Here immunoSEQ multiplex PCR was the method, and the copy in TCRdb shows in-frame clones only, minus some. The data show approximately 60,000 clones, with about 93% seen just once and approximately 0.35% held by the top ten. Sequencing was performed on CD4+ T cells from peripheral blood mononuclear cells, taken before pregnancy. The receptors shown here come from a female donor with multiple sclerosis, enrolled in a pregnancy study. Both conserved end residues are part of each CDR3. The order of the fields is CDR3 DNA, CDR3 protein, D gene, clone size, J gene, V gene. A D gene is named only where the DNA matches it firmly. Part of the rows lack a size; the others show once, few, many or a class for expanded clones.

CDR3 DNA: TGTGCCACCAGCGGACTAGCGGGAGGTATTGGTACGCAGTATTTT; CDR3 protein: CATSGLAGGIGTQYF; D gene: TRBD2; clone size: .; J gene: TRBJ2-3; V gene: TRBV15
CDR3 DNA: TGTGCCAGCAGCCGGGACACCTACACAGATACGCAGTATTTT; CDR3 protein: CASSRDTYTDTQYF; D gene: .; clone size: .; J gene: TRBJ2-3; V gene: TRBV5-4
CDR3 DNA: TGCGCCAGCAGCCCCCGGACAGGGGGCTCTAACTATGGCTACACCTTC; CDR3 protein: CASSPRTGGSNYGYTF; D gene: TRBD1; clone size: .; J gene: TRBJ1-2; V gene: TRBV5-1
CDR3 DNA: TGTGCCAGCAGCTTGGACAGGACGAACACCGGGGAGCTGTTTTTT; CDR3 protein: CASSLDRTNTGELFF; D gene: .; clone size: .; J gene: TRBJ2-2; V gene: TRBV5-4
CDR3 DNA: TGTGCCAGCAGCGTAGGGGCGACGGTGGGACAGGGAAGTTTGGTAGCTTTCTTT; CDR3 protein: CASSVGATVGQGSLVAFF; D gene: TRBD1; clone size: .; J gene: TRBJ1-1; V gene: TRBV9
CDR3 DNA: TGTGCCAGCAGTTCGCCGGGACTAGCGGATACGCAGTATTTT; CDR3 protein: CASSSPGLADTQYF; D gene: TRBD2; clone size: .; J gene: TRBJ2-3; V gene: TRBV27
CDR3 DNA: TGTGCCAGCAGCTTAGAATTGGCAGCGGGGAAAGAGACCCAGTACTTC; CDR3 protein: CASSLELAAGKETQYF; D gene: TRBD2; clone size: .; J gene: TRBJ2-5; V gene: TRBV7-9
CDR3 DNA: TGTGCCAGCAGCGCACGGACAGGGCACACTGAAGCTTTCTTT; CDR3 protein: CASSARTGHTEAFF; D gene: TRBD1; clone size: .; J gene: TRBJ1-1; V gene: TRBV5-6
CDR3 DNA: TGTGCCAGCCATAGTGGGGCGCGCGAGCAGTACTTC; CDR3 protein: CASHSGAREQYF; D gene: .; clone size: .; J gene: TRBJ2-7; V gene: TRBV6-6
CDR3 DNA: TGTGCCTGGAGTGTACGGTTAGGGACAGGGGACTATGGCTACACCTTC; CDR3 protein: CAWSVRLGTGDYGYTF; D gene: TRBD1; clone size: .; J gene: TRBJ1-2; V gene: TRBV30
CDR3 DNA: TGTGCCAGCAGTCGGGACACCGAGCCCTCTTACACCTTC; CDR3 protein: CASSRDTEPSYTF; D gene: .; clone size: .; J gene: TRBJ1-2; V gene: TRBV28
CDR3 DNA: TGTGCCAGCAGCCAGCGAGAGAGATTGGCGCTTGAGCAGTTCTTC; CDR3 protein: CASSQRERLALEQFF; D gene: .; clone size: .; J gene: TRBJ2-1; V gene: TRBV27
CDR3 DNA: TGTGCCAGCAGTCAGGGTTTTACTAACTATGGCTACACCTTC; CDR3 protein: CASSQGFTNYGYTF; D gene: .; clone size: .; J gene: TRBJ1-2; V gene: TRBV9
CDR3 DNA: TGCGCCAGCAGCCAAGTCCCAGGGGATGGGGCCAACGTCCTGACTTTC; CDR3 protein: CASSQVPGDGANVLTF; D gene: .; clone size: once; J gene: TRBJ2-6; V gene: TRBV4-1
CDR3 DNA: TGTGCCAGCAGGGGGAGGCCTGAAGCTTTCTTT; CDR3 protein: CASRGRPEAFF; D gene: .; clone size: .; J gene: TRBJ1-1; V gene: TRBV28
CDR3 DNA: TGCAGCGTTTATGGGGGCAGGGGCTCCTACAATGAGCAGTTCTTC; CDR3 protein: CSVYGGRGSYNEQFF; D gene: .; clone size: .; J gene: TRBJ2-1; V gene: TRBV29-1
CDR3 DNA: TGTGCCAGCTCCGGGCAATCGGACAGGGTTGGCTACACCTTC; CDR3 protein: CASSGQSDRVGYTF; D gene: TRBD1; clone size: .; J gene: TRBJ1-2; V gene: TRBV18
CDR3 DNA: TGCGCCAGCAGCTTGGAATCGTTCTCCTACGAGCAGTACTTC; CDR3 protein: CASSLESFSYEQYF; D gene: .; clone size: .; J gene: TRBJ2-7; V gene: TRBV5-1